The 23 T cell receptor beta chains below were found in one sample sequenced in a study of neurological immune-mediated disorders. TCRdb analysed the 5' RACE reads with MiXCR anew, one entry per CDR3 protein. In the table there are some 48,000 distinct CDR3 sequences, 10% of which are singletons. Source material: PBMCs. The receptor set was obtained from a woman in her forties with HTLV-1-associated myelopathy (HAM/TSP).

In its sample, this clonotype was seen many times. CDR3 region: CAISDPGDAGEQFF. For the CDR3, the DNA is TGTGCCATCAGTGACCCGGGGGACGCAGGTGAGCAGTTCTTC. V gene TRBV10-3 combines with J gene TRBJ2-1; D may be TRBD2 (6 bases). The V and J ends lost 3 bases and 9 bases respectively, with 15 bases between them. Germline CDR1 and CDR2: ENHRY and SYGVKD. The CDR3 covers 14 residues.

This clonotype was counted at least ten times. The rearrangement joins TRBV10-3 to TRBJ2-1; D gene unclear. V was shortened by 3 bases and J by 8 bases, with 11 bases between the two germline ends. The CDR3 has 13 amino acids. Germline values: CDR1 ENHRY, CDR2 SYGVKD. The CDR3 nucleotides read TGTGCCATCAGTGATCCGAGTATCTATGAGCAGTTCTTC. This sequence encodes CAISDPSIYEQFF.

By frequency in the sample, this clonotype is medium-sized. V gene TRBV10-3 combines with J gene TRBJ2-5; 10 bases agree with TRBD1. V trimming: 2 bases; J trimming: 4 bases; junction bases outside the gene matches: 7. CDR3 size: 16 residues. Germline loops: CDR1 ENHRY, CDR2 SYGVKD. CDR3 bases: TGTGCCATCAGTGAGACTTATAGACAGGGGGCAGAGACCCAGTACTTC. It codes for CAISETYRQGAETQYF.

This clonotype was seen only a few times. Being one base from a much bigger clone, this may be a read error. The conserved phenylalanine or tryptophan is not found at the CDR3 terminus, so this likely reflects a read error. The rearrangement joins TRBV29-1 to TRBJ1-2; 12 nucleotides align to TRBD1. V lost 3 bases, J lost 7 bases, and 9 bases stayed unmatched. CDR1 is SQVTM, CDR2 ANQGSEA, per germline. The CDR3 is 15 residues long. As DNA, the CDR3 is TGCAGCGTTGATGGATTAGGGACAGGGGGCGCTGGCTACACCGTC. It codes for CSVDGLGTGGAGYTV.

This chain uses TRBV5-1 with TRBJ2-5; a weak D match, TRBD1 (6 bases). Per the germline V gene, CDR1 is SGHRS and CDR2 is YFSETQ. Trimming took 4 bases from V and 2 from J, leaving 12 bases between them. This CDR3 region has 14 residues. The CDR3 loop is CASSLRTAQETQYF. In DNA, the CDR3 is TGCGCCAGCAGCCTCAGGACAGCACAAGAGACCCAGTACTTC.

The table lists this clonotype with many counts. The V call is TRBV5-1, the J call TRBJ1-1; 8 bases are a match to TRBD1. This CDR3 has 13 residues. The germline gives CDR1 SGHRS, CDR2 YFSETQ. Losses at the gene ends were 6 bases for V and 7 bases for J; bases not matched to a gene: 8. The CDR3 DNA reads TGCGCCAGCACCGAGGGAGGACAGGGTGAAGCTTTCTTT. Translating it yields CASTEGGQGEAFF.

This clonotype has a count of ten or more. This chain links TRBV5-1 with TRBJ2-1; unclear D gene. Trimming pared 0 bases from V and 0 bases from J, leaving 10 bases between. CDR1 SGHRS and CDR2 YFSETQ come from the germline V gene. The CDR3 has 16 residues. The CDR3 here is CASSLGPSSSYNEQFF. CDR3 sequence (DNA): TGCGCCAGCAGCTTGGGACCCAGTTCCTCCTACAATGAGCAGTTCTTC.

As for this clonotype: A much larger clone lies a single base off, so this may be a read error. The chain links TRBV29-1 to TRBJ1-5; D unresolved. Trimming removed 0 bases at V and 5 bases at J, with 14 bases between. The CDR3 totals 15 residues. From germline, CDR1 is SQVTM and CDR2 ANQGSEA. CDR3 amino acids: CSVEDIRAQHQPQHF. The CDR3 DNA reads as TGCAGCGTTGAAGATATAAGGGCCCAGCATCAGCCCCAGCATTTT.

The table lists this clonotype with many counts. The chain has TRBV20-1 and TRBJ2-5; 7 bases fit TRBD2. The CDR3 runs 16 residues. The J segment lost 7 bases and the V segment lost 0 bases, leaving 14 bases of the junction unmatched. CDR1 and CDR2 (germline): DFQATT, SNEGSKA (reference sequence). In DNA, the CDR3 is TGCAGTGCTAGAGAGATGGGAGGGTTGGGGGTGACGACCCAGTACTTC. It codes for CSAREMGGLGVTTQYF.

CDR3 sequence: CASSSGTGPGEQYF. The CDR3, as DNA: TGTGCCAGCAGCTCCGGGACAGGGCCGGGCGAGCAGTACTTC. J is TRBJ2-7 and V is TRBV7-2; 9 bases map to TRBD1. Germline CDR1 is SGHTA and CDR2 is FQGNSA. The CDR3 loop spans 14 amino acids. With 4 bases clipped from V and 6 bases from J, the junction kept 7 bases outside the gene matches.

This clonotype was counted at least ten times. V and J are TRBV5-1 and TRBJ2-1; D is unresolved. This CDR3 has 13 amino acids. The V gene lost 0 bases and the J gene lost 4 bases, with 5 bases spanning the gap. The germline V gene encodes CDR1 SGHRS and CDR2 YFSETQ. The CDR3 coding sequence is TGCGCCAGCAGCTTGGACAGATACAATGAGCAGTTCTTC. Translated, it gives CASSLDRYNEQFF. The full variable domain, with the rest looked up from reference TRBV5-1 and TRBJ2-1, is KAGVTQTPRYLIKTRGQQVTLSCSPISGHRSVSWYQQTPGQGLQFLFEYFSETQRNKGNFPGRFSGRQFSNSRSEMNVSTLELGDSALYLCASSLDRYNEQFFGPGTRLTVL.

The rearrangement links TRBV5-1 to TRBJ1-1, with 7 bases lining up with TRBD1. The CDR3 length is 15 residues. The V and J ends lost 0 bases and 0 bases, in that order; junction bases with no gene match: 2. Germline V gene sequence: CDR1 SGHRS, CDR2 YFSETQ. CDR3 in DNA: TGCGCCAGCAGCTTGGGACAGGGCCTGAACACTGAAGCTTTCTTT. This sequence encodes CASSLGQGLNTEAFF.

This clonotype was detected ten times or more. The chain joins TRBV7-8 to TRBJ2-3; a weak D match, TRBD2 (6 bases). With 3 bases removed from V and 7 bases from J, the gap between germline ends came to 23 bases. The CDR3 contains 17 residues. Germline V CDR1 and CDR2: SGHVS, FQNEAQ. CDR3: CASSLNLLGSELNTQYF. The CDR3 nucleotides read TGTGCCAGCAGCTTGAATCTTCTCGGGAGCGAACTAAATACGCAGTATTTT. Variable domain in full (rest from reference TRBV7-8 and TRBJ2-3): GAGVSQSPRYKVAKRGQDVALRCDPISGHVSLFWYQQALGQGPEFLTYFQNEAQLDKSGLPSDRFFAERPEGSVSTLKIQRTQQEDSAVYLCASSLNLLGSELNTQYFGPGTRLTVL.

This clonotype has ten or more counts. V and J are TRBV2 and TRBJ1-5, with unresolved D. Trimming shortened V by 7 bases and J by 0 bases, and 10 bases separated the two germline ends. The germline V gene has CDR1 SNHLY and CDR2 FYNNEI. The CDR3 sequence is 14 residues long. The CDR3 here is CASTSTNSNQPQHF. CDR3 DNA sequence: TGTGCCAGCACCTCGACGAATAGCAATCAGCCCCAGCATTTT.

Remarks on this clonotype: It may be a read error: a sequence one base away is much more abundant. The chain couples TRBV7-7 to TRBJ2-1; 11 positions agree with TRBD1. This CDR3 region has 16 residues. Germline CDR1 is SSHAT and CDR2 is FNYEAQ (reference sequence). CDR3 nucleotides: TGTGCCAGCAGCCTGAACGGACAGGGGGCGTCCAATGAGAAGTTCTTC. Protein sequence: CASSLNGQGASNEKFF.

At least ten counts were recorded for this clonotype. This chain connects TRBV3-1 to TRBJ1-2; 7 bases fit TRBD1. J lost 5 bases, V lost 2 bases, and 5 bases had no gene match. The CDR3 extends over 14 amino acids. Germline CDR1 LGHDT, CDR2 YNNKEL (reference sequence). The CDR3 here is CASSQQDRDYGYTF. CDR3 sequence (DNA): TGTGCCAGCAGCCAACAAGACAGGGATTATGGCTACACCTTC.

This clonotype has a count of ten or more. The rearrangement joins TRBV29-1 to TRBJ1-4, with a weak D call TRBD1 (6 bases). The CDR3 length is 14 residues. Trimming took off 7 bases at V and 8 bases at J, with 20 bases between the two ends. CDR1 and CDR2 (germline): SQVTM, ANQGSEA. The CDR3 here is CSAALTGKAEKLFF. The CDR3 DNA sequence: TGCAGCGCCGCATTGACAGGCAAAGCGGAAAAACTGTTTTTT.

Of note for this clonotype: This may be a read error, as it is one base from a much larger clone. The chain joins TRBV5-5 to TRBJ2-1; no definite D call. Between the trimmed V and J ends, which lost 4 bases and 0 bases, there was a span of 11 bases. This CDR3 is built from 15 residues. The germline CDR1 and CDR2 sequences are SGHKS and YYEKEE (reference sequence). CDR3 region: CASSPDANSYNEQFF. CDR3 nucleotide sequence: TGTGCCAGCAGCCCTGACGCCAACTCCTACAATGAGCAGTTCTTC.

The chain links TRBV5-1 to TRBJ2-7; 9 bases are a match to TRBD1. The germline CDR1 and CDR2 sequences are SGHRS and YFSETQ. This CDR3 is 14 amino acids long. J lost 6 bases, V lost 0 bases, and 4 bases had no gene match. The CDR3 nucleotides read TGCGCCAGCAGCTTGGGTGACAGGGGGGGCGAGCAGTACTTC. Amino acid sequence: CASSLGDRGGEQYF.

The sample holds many counts of this clonotype. The rearrangement uses TRBV6-6 and TRBJ2-2; D remains unclear. Trimming cost V 2 bases and J 4 bases, with 5 bases left between them. CDR3 length equals 13 residues. Germline assignment: CDR1 MNHNY and CDR2 SVGAGI (reference sequence). This chain's CDR3 is CASSYGVTGELFF. The CDR3 coding sequence is TGTGCCAGCAGTTACGGAGTCACCGGGGAGCTGTTTTTT.

This clonotype was seen repeatedly, ten times or more. This chain links TRBV20-1 with TRBJ2-1; D gene ambiguous. This CDR3 is built from 12 residues. Trimming shortened V by 4 bases and J by 5 bases, and 9 bases separated the two germline ends. Per germline, CDR1 DFQATT and CDR2 SNEGSKA (reference sequence). CDR3 in DNA: TGCAGTGCTACCCTTTTAAACAATGAGCAGTTCTTC. This encodes CSATLLNNEQFF.

This clonotype was detected many times. The chain is built from TRBV12-3 or TRBV12-4 and TRBJ1-1, with D possibly being TRBD1 (6 bases). The CDR3 spans 15 residues. V lost 6 bases and J lost 0, with 14 bases in between. The CDR3 coding sequence is TGTGCCAGCAGACCTACGGGACAACTGAACACTGAAGCTTTCTTT. Protein product: CASRPTGQLNTEAFF.

This clonotype showed up many times. The chain carries TRBV27 and TRBJ1-2; a possible D gene is TRBD1 (5 bases). Germline loops: CDR1 MNHEY, CDR2 SMNVEV (reference sequence). Trimming pared 3 bases from V and 0 bases from J, leaving 8 bases between. This CDR3 comprises 14 residues. The CDR3 is CASSLAGTNYGYTF. The CDR3 DNA reads TGTGCCAGCAGTTTGGCAGGGACTAACTATGGCTACACCTTC.